This T cell receptor (beta chain) is from a study of Graves' ophthalmopathy and Graves' hyperthyroidism. Amplification of the TCR beta CDR3 regions used RNA transcripts (as template). The first-round RT-PCR employed HTBI primers together with the Qiagen OneStep RT-PCR kit. A multiplex PCR was then performed as the second round. Via MiXCR, TCRdb re-called the multiplex PCR reads, giving one row per CDR3 protein. The sample has hundreds of thousands of distinct CDR3 sequences, 22% seen once; the top ten hold around 6.5%. CDR3 length: 13 residues. Germline CDR1 reads SGHDT; CDR2 reads YYEEEE. The V gene end was trimmed by 3 bases and the J gene end by 6 bases; junction bases not matched to a gene: 2.

What was sequenced was peripheral blood. The clonotype originates from a woman aged 18-29 years with stable Graves' hyperthyroidism. Some clones in this sample may be carry-over from other donors' samples. This chain joins TRBV5-6 and TRBJ1-2; the match to TRBD1 covers 10 bases. The CDR3 loop is CASSSGTGDGYTF. The CDR3 nucleotides are TGTGCCAGCAGCTCAGGGACAGGGGATGGCTACACCTTC.